One and the same sample provided the 22 T cell receptor beta chains below, sequenced in a study of blood T cell repertoires in COVID-19 (dated by TCRdb to the early 2020s). The library was generated by the immunoSEQ multiplex PCR assay. Held by TCRdb, this immuneACCESS table contains in-frame sequences only and omits some clones. Under half of the omission traces to an unresolved V gene where checked; the cause of the rest is unknown. This sample has 150,000 to 200,000 clones in its table, and 60% to 80% of those were observed once. In total, the top ten clones hold around a sixth of the sample. Material for sequencing was PBMCs or T cells enriched from blood (not recorded which). These receptors came from a woman aged 50 to 60 who had recovered from COVID-19.

This clone appeared once. This chain joins TRBV6-5 and TRBJ1-4; 10 bases map to TRBD1. The junction had 11 bases not matched to a gene; V was cut back by 5 bases and J by 11 bases. The CDR3 covers 15 residues. The V gene's germline CDR1 is MNHEY and CDR2 SVGAGI. CDR3 in amino acids: CASSQMGQGPGKLFF. CDR3 DNA: TGTGCCAGCAGTCAAATGGGACAGGGGCCGGGGAAACTGTTTTTT.

In its sample, this clone was seen a few times. This chain connects TRBV27 to TRBJ1-2, with TRBD1 matching over 7 bases. The V gene's germline CDR1 is MNHEY and CDR2 SMNVEV (reference sequence). CDR3 length: 13 amino acids. V lost 6 bases and J lost 5; bases outside the gene matches: 6. The CDR3 region has the DNA TGTGCCAGCAGCAGGGACAGCTTATATGGCTACACCTTC. Encoded protein: CASSRDSLYGYTF.

A few counts support this clone. V is TRBV30 and J is TRBJ1-5; unclear D gene. The germline CDR1 and CDR2 sequences are GTSNPN and SVGIG (reference sequence). The CDR3 spans 15 residues. The V gene lost 4 bases and the J gene lost 0 bases, with 13 bases spanning the gap. CDR3 sequence (DNA): TGTGCCTGGAAAGTTTCTCACAGTAGCAATCAGCCCCAGCATTTT. It encodes CAWKVSHSSNQPQHF. The full variable domain, with the rest looked up from reference TRBV30 and TRBJ1-5, is SQTIHQWPATLVQPVGSPLSLECTVEGTSNPNLYWYRQAAGRGLQLLFYSVGIGQISSEVPQNLSASRPQDRQFILSSKKLLLSDSGFYLCAWKVSHSSNQPQHFGDGTRLSIL.

This rearrangement joins TRBV11-1 to TRBJ1-1; D not certain. Per germline, CDR1 SGHAT and CDR2 FQDESV (reference sequence). This CDR3 is 14 amino acids long. Trimming removed 5 bases at V and 3 bases at J, with 13 bases between. CDR3 bases: TGTGCCAGCAGCCCCGGGGTAGGGTACACTGAAGCTTTCTTT. It translates to CASSPGVGYTEAFF.

This clone came up a few times. The rearrangement joins TRBV15 to TRBJ2-3; 14 bases line up with TRBD2. This CDR3 spans 19 amino acids. Germline CDR1 and CDR2: LNHNV and YYDKDF (reference sequence). The V gene end was trimmed by 0 bases and the J gene end by 1 base; junction bases not matched to a gene: 6. Here the CDR3 DNA reads TGTGCCACCAGCAGAGATCTGGGACTAGCGGGAGAGGGCACAGATACGCAGTATTTT. Translation: CATSRDLGLAGEGTDTQYF.

This chain connects TRBV15 to TRBJ2-1; TRBD1 matches 8 bases. The CDR3 runs 15 residues. With V trimmed by 1 base and J by 7 bases, 6 bases remained unmatched. Germline lookup yields CDR1 LNHNV and CDR2 YYDKDF (reference sequence). As DNA, the CDR3 is TGTGCCACCAGCAGAGCAGGGGGCCCTACGAATGAGCAGTTCTTC. Its translation is CATSRAGGPTNEQFF.

This clone came up once. V and J are TRBV19 and TRBJ1-2; unclear D gene. From germline, CDR1 is LNHDA and CDR2 SQIVND (reference sequence). V lost 5 bases to trimming and J lost 0 bases, with 13 bases between them. The CDR3 length is 15 residues. The chain's CDR3 is CASSEQTRPNYGYTF. CDR3 nucleotides: TGTGCCAGTAGTGAACAGACCCGACCTAACTATGGCTACACCTTC. Supplemented by reference TRBV19 and TRBJ1-2, the full variable domain reads DGGITQSPKYLFRKEGQNVTLSCEQNLNHDAMYWYRQDPGQGLRLIYYSQIVNDFQKGDIAEGYSVSREKKESFPLTVTSAQKNPTAFYLCASSEQTRPNYGYTFGSGTRLTVV.

As concerns this clone: A junction boundary mismatches the germline segment, possibly from a read error. The rearrangement uses TRBV4-3 and TRBJ2-2; maybe TRBD2 (5 bases). CDR3 length equals 15 residues. The germline gives CDR1 LGHNA, CDR2 YSLEER. This chain's CDR3 is CASSQLAGNAGELFF. The DNA for the CDR3 is TGCGCCAGCAGCCAATTGGCCGGGAACGCCGGGGAGCTGTTTTTT.

In its sample, this clone was seen a few times. V is TRBV19 and J is TRBJ1-1; maybe TRBD1 (5 bases). Trimming took off 0 bases at V and 9 bases at J, with 14 bases between the two ends. Germline V gene data show CDR1 as LNHDA and CDR2 as SQIVND (reference sequence). The CDR3 totals 14 residues. This CDR3 is CASSIDALGTKAFF. CDR3 DNA sequence: TGTGCCAGTAGTATAGACGCACTAGGGACTAAAGCTTTCTTT.

This chain links TRBV11-3 with TRBJ2-7, with 7 bases identical to TRBD1. Germline V gene lookup returns CDR1 SGHNT and CDR2 YENEEA. V lost 5 bases to trimming and J lost 2 bases; unmatched junction nucleotides: 6. The length of the CDR3 is 14 residues. Written as DNA, the CDR3 is TGTGCCAGCAGCCTGACCGGGACAGCCTACGAGCAGTACTTC. It encodes CASSLTGTAYEQYF.

This chain links TRBV30 with TRBJ1-1; 7 bases align to TRBD1. From germline, CDR1 is GTSNPN and CDR2 SVGIG (reference sequence). The CDR3 totals 12 residues. J was trimmed by 10 bases and V by 2 bases; bases with no gene match: 7. CDR3 DNA: TGTGCCTGGAGTTATAGGGGGCCCGGAGCTTTCTTT. It encodes CAWSYRGPGAFF.

The chain recombines TRBV6-2 or TRBV6-3 with TRBJ2-1, with 13 bases identical to TRBD2. J was trimmed by 5 bases and V by 2 bases; bases with no gene match: 9. Germline-derived CDR1 and CDR2 are MNHEY and SVGEGT. CDR3 length equals 18 residues. The chain's CDR3 is CASSYPGLAGMRDNEQFF. The CDR3 DNA is TGTGCCAGCAGTTACCCGGGACTAGCGGGGATGCGGGACAATGAGCAGTTCTTC.

The chain links TRBV6-2 or TRBV6-3 to TRBJ1-1, with D hard to call. The V gene's germline CDR1 is MNHEY and CDR2 SVGEGT. The CDR3 runs to 13 residues. V was trimmed by 6 bases and J by 2 bases, leaving 10 bases between them. The CDR3 DNA reads as TGTGCCAGCAGCCGGAGGGTAAACACTGAAGCTTTCTTT. Its protein is CASSRRVNTEAFF.

The V gene is TRBV6-5, the J gene TRBJ2-7; no firm D call. The germline V and J ends were trimmed by 8 bases and 6 bases, with 11 bases remaining between them. This CDR3 contains 11 residues. CDR1 MNHEY and CDR2 SVGAGI come from the germline V gene. CDR3 amino acids: CASAHAFEQYF. The DNA of the CDR3 is TGTGCCAGCGCCCATGCGTTCGAGCAGTACTTC.

This clone was counted a single time. The rearrangement uses TRBV6-6 and TRBJ2-3; D ambiguous. The CDR3 sequence is 15 residues long. Trimming pared 2 bases from V and 6 bases from J, leaving 15 bases between. Germline assignment: CDR1 MNHNY and CDR2 SVGAGI (reference sequence). The CDR3 DNA is TGTGCCAGCAGTTACGCCCCCGCCCCCAGGGATACGCAGTATTTT. This translates into CASSYAPAPRDTQYF.

This rearrangement joins TRBV3-1 (or the pseudogene TRBV3-2) to TRBJ2-7, with D possibly being TRBD1 (6 bases). The germline V gene has CDR1 LGHDT and CDR2 YNNKEL (reference sequence). Trimming left V 5 bases short and J 3 bases short, with 17 bases between. There are 15 residues in the CDR3. The CDR3 region has the DNA TGTGCCAGCAGCTCTCGGACAGCACAGATCTACGAGCAGTACTTC. This gives the protein CASSSRTAQIYEQYF.

The chain has TRBV4-3 and TRBJ1-2, with D tentatively TRBD1 (6 bases). The CDR3 has 14 amino acids. The germline V gene has CDR1 LGHNA and CDR2 YSLEER. Trimming pared 1 base from V and 2 bases from J, leaving 8 bases between. This CDR3 reads CASSQVDRNYGYTF. DNA for the CDR3: TGCGCCAGCAGCCAAGTGGACAGAAACTATGGCTACACCTTC.

The rearrangement joins TRBV3-1 (or the pseudogene TRBV3-2) to TRBJ2-1; 7 nucleotides align to TRBD2. Germline loops: CDR1 LGHDT, CDR2 YNNKEL (reference sequence). The CDR3 consists of 14 residues. Trimming removed 4 bases from V and 5 bases from J; junction bases left unmatched: 5. The CDR3 protein is CASSLGRGHNEQFF. The CDR3 DNA follows: TGTGCCAGCAGCCTGGGGAGGGGACACAATGAGCAGTTCTTC.

The V gene is TRBV18, the J gene TRBJ2-7; D perhaps matches TRBD1 (6 bases). Per germline, CDR1 KGHSH and CDR2 LQKENI. The CDR3 consists of 14 residues. The V end lost 0 bases, the J end lost 3 bases, and 9 bases lay between the germline ends. The CDR3 DNA sequence: TGTGCCAGCTCACCACCGACAGGAGACTACGAGCAGTACTTC. Protein product: CASSPPTGDYEQYF.

The rearrangement joins TRBV4-1 to TRBJ2-7; 12 positions agree with TRBD2. V gave up 4 bases and J gave up 0 bases; unmatched junction bases: 4. This CDR3 comprises 16 residues. Germline CDR1 is MGHRA and CDR2 is YSYEKL. CDR3 loop: CASSPGLAGSSYEQYF. The CDR3 DNA reads TGCGCCAGCAGCCCCGGACTAGCGGGAAGCTCCTACGAGCAGTACTTC.

V is TRBV5-1 and J is TRBJ2-6; 7 nucleotides align to TRBD1. V lost 4 bases, J lost 2 bases, and 3 bases stayed unmatched. This CDR3 is built from 15 residues. Germline V gene lookup returns CDR1 SGHRS and CDR2 YFSETQ. In nucleotides, the CDR3 is TGCGCCAGCAGCACCGGACAGGCTGGGGCCAACGTCCTGACTTTC. Residues: CASSTGQAGANVLTF.

This clone was recorded only once. The chain combines TRBV6-1 with TRBJ2-2, with 9 bases that match TRBD2. Germline V gives CDR1 MNHNS, CDR2 SASEGT. The length of the CDR3 is 14 residues. Trimming took 7 bases from V and 3 from J; bases not matched to a gene: 3. DNA of the CDR3: TGTGCCAGCATGGCGGGAGGGTACACCGGGGAGCTGTTTTTT. Protein product: CASMAGGYTGELFF.